This TCR beta chain was sequenced in a study of glioma-infiltrating T cells. This clonotype is a singleton in its sample. Using RNA template, CDR3s of TCR alpha and beta were amplified with iRepertoire arm-PCR. From the multiplex PCR reads, TCRdb called clonotypes with MiXCR, one entry per CDR3 protein. The data show about 180,000 distinct CDR3 sequences, over 40% seen once. The V gene end was trimmed by 5 bases and the J gene end by 7 bases; junction bases not matched to a gene: 10. The CDR3 loop spans 15 amino acids. Looked up from germline, CDR1 is LNHDA and CDR2 is SQIVND (reference sequence). Sequenced material: glioma tissue, nonneoplastic brain tissue, or PBMCs (not recorded which). This chain uses TRBV19 with TRBJ2-1; 8 positions match TRBD1. The receptor's source is a human donor with low-grade glioma or glioblastoma, undergoing nonglioma brain surgery, or in good health (not recorded which). DNA for the CDR3: TGTGCCAGTAGTGCCCCAGGGGGCGGATGGAATGAGCAGTTCTTC. This translates into CASSAPGGGWNEQFF.